The sequence of this T cell receptor (beta chain) was determined in a study of radiation and T cells in renal cell carcinoma. Points from the study as a whole: Pretreatment tumor biopsies were lacking, so baseline clonotypes are unknown. Top tumor clonotypes rose in blood 2 weeks post-radiation, then contracted.

Details on this clone: No antigen is known for it.

The time point: blood 4 weeks post-SBRT, at nephrectomy. Described treatment: 15 Gy SBRT to primary tumor, nephrectomy 4 weeks later. Nephrectomy followed 15 Gy stereotactic body radiation by 4 weeks. Serial blood draws occurred at baseline and 2 and 4 weeks post-SBRT. Some clones are missing from TCRdb's copy, which holds only in-frame ones; the method was immunoSEQ multiplex PCR. This table has approximately 83,000 clones, around four fifths appearing once. J was trimmed by 6 bases and V by 0 bases; bases with no gene match: 8. Germline V gene lookup returns CDR1 SGHRS and CDR2 YFSETQ. This CDR3 has 16 amino acids.

This TCR came from a man over 45 with renal cell carcinoma. The chain links TRBV5-1 to TRBJ1-5, with 8 bases lining up with TRBD1. The material was blood, obtained from a patient whose treatment included radiotherapy and nephrectomy. In DNA form, the CDR3 reads TGCGCCAGCAGCTTGGGGGCAGGGGGCGCCGCTCAGCCCCAGCATTTT. This translates into CASSLGAGGAAQPQHF. Combining the CDR3 with reference TRBV5-1 and TRBJ1-5 gives the whole variable domain KAGVTQTPRYLIKTRGQQVTLSCSPISGHRSVSWYQQTPGQGLQFLFEYFSETQRNKGNFPGRFSGRQFSNSRSEMNVSTLELGDSALYLCASSLGAGGAAQPQHFGDGTRLSIL.